This T cell receptor beta chain emerged from a study of cytomegalovirus exposure and HLA in healthy donors. The study, taken as a whole, reports: Researchers catalogued about 160 TCR beta chains as cytomegalovirus-associated. Reports credit the classifier with highly specific, highly sensitive diagnosis of cytomegalovirus status. From TCR beta sequences, most subjects' HLA-A and HLA-B alleles were reportedly predicted accurately.

PCR employed 60 Vbeta and 13 Jbeta primers. Libraries were prepared by immunoSEQ multiplex PCR; TCRdb keeps only in-frame clonotypes and omits some of them. The table has 150,000 to 250,000 clones, less than 85% seen once; the top ten hold roughly 1.4%. A word on this clone: Its antigen remains unidentified.

The V and J ends lost 4 bases and 7 bases, in that order; junction bases with no gene match: 7. This CDR3 has 14 residues. The germline V gene has CDR1 SGHRS and CDR2 YFSETQ. The sequence came from a girl aged 10 to 17 in good health and CMV-seropositive. The chain has TRBV5-1 and TRBJ2-2; 7 nucleotides agree with TRBD1. Sample: PBMCs. CDR3 coding DNA: TGCGCCAGCAGCAACCCGACAGGGTTCGGGGAGCTGTTTTTT. It encodes CASSNPTGFGELFF.